These T cell receptor beta chains were read from a single sample in a study of response to subunit inactivated influenza vaccine. Via MiXCR, TCRdb re-called the RT-PCR reads, giving one row per CDR3 protein. Here the sample spans just over 300,000 distinct CDR3 sequences, about 20% being singletons. Sequencing used PBMCs from blood, obtained about 19 months after vaccination. Source of these receptors: a man aged 50-75 years who received an inactivated influenza vaccine. The CDR3 runs from the conserved cysteine through the conserved F or W. D genes are given only for firm matches. Some rows have no size entry. The others give once, few or many, or a class for an expanded clone.

V gene: TRBV7-9
J gene: TRBJ1-6
clone size: few
D gene: -
CDR3 protein: CASSSSPHTNSPLHF
CDR3 DNA: TGTGCCAGCAGCTCGAGTCCTCATACTAATTCACCCCTCCACTTT

V gene: TRBV20-1
J gene: TRBJ1-2
clone size: -
D gene: TRBD1
CDR3 protein: CSARAGQHYGYTF
CDR3 DNA: TGCAGTGCTAGAGCGGGACAGCACTATGGCTACACCTTC

V gene: TRBV3-1
J gene: TRBJ2-7
clone size: -
D gene: -
CDR3 protein: CASSQDGWGAEEQYF
CDR3 DNA: TGTGCCAGCAGCCAAGATGGCTGGGGAGCAGAAGAGCAGTACTTC

V gene: TRBV5-1
J gene: TRBJ2-5
clone size: -
D gene: -
CDR3 protein: CASSLEGPPERETQYF
CDR3 DNA: TGCGCCAGCAGCTTGGAAGGCCCCCCCGAACGAGAGACCCAGTACTTC

V gene: TRBV12-3/TRBV12-4
J gene: TRBJ1-1
clone size: many
D gene: -
CDR3 protein: CASIRPPTEAFF
CDR3 DNA: TGTGCCAGCATCCGGCCCCCCACTGAAGCTTTCTTT

V gene: TRBV29-1
J gene: TRBJ2-1
clone size: -
D gene: TRBD2
CDR3 protein: CSVDSGGAYNEQFF
CDR3 DNA: TGCAGCGTTGACTCGGGGGGGGCCTACAATGAGCAGTTCTTC

V gene: TRBV30
J gene: TRBJ1-1
clone size: -
D gene: TRBD1
CDR3 protein: CAWRWVQGALGTEAFF
CDR3 DNA: TGTGCCTGGAGGTGGGTCCAGGGGGCGCTTGGGACTGAAGCTTTCTTT

V gene: TRBV7-6
J gene: TRBJ2-3
clone size: -
D gene: TRBD2
CDR3 protein: CASSLWASGSTDTQYF
CDR3 DNA: TGTGCCAGCAGCTTATGGGCTAGCGGAAGCACAGATACGCAGTATTTT

V gene: TRBV18
J gene: TRBJ1-5
clone size: -
D gene: -
CDR3 protein: CASSPQGDQPQHF
CDR3 DNA: TGTGCCAGCTCACCACAGGGCGATCAGCCCCAGCATTTT

V gene: TRBV28
J gene: TRBJ1-2
clone size: few
D gene: -
CDR3 protein: CASSVSAMNYGYTF
CDR3 DNA: TGTGCCAGCAGTGTTTCAGCGATGAACTATGGCTACACCTTC

V gene: TRBV6-1
J gene: TRBJ1-5
clone size: many
D gene: TRBD1
CDR3 protein: CASSPGQANQPQHF
CDR3 DNA: TGTGCCAGCAGTCCGGGACAGGCTAATCAGCCCCAGCATTTT

V gene: TRBV12-3/TRBV12-4
J gene: TRBJ2-7
clone size: -
D gene: -
CDR3 protein: CASSLQEFYEQYF
CDR3 DNA: TGTGCCAGCAGTTTGCAGGAATTCTACGAGCAGTACTTC

V gene: TRBV12-3/TRBV12-4
J gene: TRBJ2-3
clone size: few
D gene: -
CDR3 protein: CASSLSGDADTQYF
CDR3 DNA: TGTGCCAGCAGTTTAAGCGGCGACGCAGATACGCAGTATTTT

V gene: TRBV27
J gene: TRBJ2-3
clone size: few
D gene: TRBD2
CDR3 protein: CASSHPGREAYF
CDR3 DNA: TGTGCCAGTTCGCATCCGGGACGGGAGGCGTATTTT

V gene: TRBV5-1
J gene: TRBJ2-1
clone size: few
D gene: -
CDR3 protein: CASSLAGGSSYNEQFF
CDR3 DNA: TGCGCCAGCAGCTTGGCCGGGGGCTCCTCCTACAATGAGCAGTTCTTC

V gene: TRBV12-3/TRBV12-4
J gene: TRBJ2-1
clone size: few
D gene: -
CDR3 protein: CASSLIKANEQFF
CDR3 DNA: TGTGCCAGCAGTTTAATTAAAGCCAATGAGCAGTTCTTC

V gene: TRBV29-1
J gene: TRBJ2-5
clone size: -
D gene: -
CDR3 protein: CSVGVALKTQYF
CDR3 DNA: TGCAGCGTTGGGGTTGCTTTGAAGACCCAGTACTTC

V gene: TRBV20-1
J gene: TRBJ1-2
clone size: few
D gene: -
CDR3 protein: CSARVGRVGYTF
CDR3 DNA: TGCAGTGCTAGAGTAGGGAGGGTTGGCTACACCTTC

V gene: TRBV3-1
J gene: TRBJ1-6
clone size: -
D gene: TRBD1
CDR3 protein: CASRTGANSPLHF
CDR3 DNA: TGTGCCAGCCGGACAGGAGCGAATTCACCCCTCCACTTT

V gene: TRBV7-8
J gene: TRBJ2-2
clone size: -
D gene: -
CDR3 protein: CASSFDFTGELFF
CDR3 DNA: TGTGCCAGCAGCTTCGACTTCACCGGGGAGCTGTTTTTT

V gene: TRBV13
J gene: TRBJ2-1
clone size: few
D gene: -
CDR3 protein: CASSLGDTSNNEQFF
CDR3 DNA: TGTGCCAGCAGCTTAGGAGATACCAGCAACAATGAGCAGTTCTTC

V gene: TRBV12-3/TRBV12-4
J gene: TRBJ1-6
clone size: -
D gene: TRBD1
CDR3 protein: CASSGTGGHSPLHF
CDR3 DNA: TGTGCCAGCAGCGGGACAGGGGGACATTCACCCCTCCACTTT

V gene: TRBV10-2
J gene: TRBJ2-4
clone size: once
D gene: -
CDR3 protein: CASSERGAWGNIQYF
CDR3 DNA: TGCGCCAGCAGTGAACGGGGGGCCTGGGGGAACATTCAGTACTTC

V gene: TRBV10-3
J gene: TRBJ2-2
clone size: -
D gene: -
CDR3 protein: CAIRATNTGELFF
CDR3 DNA: TGTGCCATCAGGGCTACGAACACCGGGGAGCTGTTTTTT

V gene: TRBV7-2
J gene: TRBJ1-2
clone size: few
D gene: TRBD1
CDR3 protein: CASSPQGADYGYTF
CDR3 DNA: TGTGCCAGCAGCCCTCAGGGGGCGGACTATGGCTACACCTTC

V gene: TRBV12-3/TRBV12-4
J gene: TRBJ1-1
clone size: -
D gene: -
CDR3 protein: CASSLARGIMNTEAFF
CDR3 DNA: TGTGCCAGCAGTTTAGCGAGGGGGATCATGAACACTGAAGCTTTCTTT

V gene: TRBV7-2
J gene: TRBJ2-3
clone size: few
D gene: TRBD1
CDR3 protein: CASSETGYTDTQYF
CDR3 DNA: TGTGCCAGCAGCGAGACAGGGTACACAGATACGCAGTATTTT

V gene: TRBV7-2
J gene: TRBJ1-2
clone size: -
D gene: -
CDR3 protein: CASSLSHTTNNYGYTF
CDR3 DNA: TGTGCCAGCAGCTTATCACACACCACGAATAACTATGGCTACACCTTC

V gene: TRBV10-3
J gene: TRBJ1-5
clone size: few
D gene: TRBD1
CDR3 protein: CAIGTTGVGNQPQHF
CDR3 DNA: TGTGCCATAGGAACGACAGGGGTGGGAAATCAGCCCCAGCATTTT

V gene: TRBV11-1
J gene: TRBJ2-1
clone size: -
D gene: TRBD2
CDR3 protein: CASSPRGSGSLRSYNEQFF
CDR3 DNA: TGTGCCAGCAGCCCCAGAGGTAGCGGGAGTTTGAGGTCCTACAATGAGCAGTTCTTC

V gene: TRBV27
J gene: TRBJ2-3
clone size: few
D gene: TRBD2
CDR3 protein: CASSFLAGGSTDTQYF
CDR3 DNA: TGTGCCAGCAGTTTTCTAGCGGGGGGTTCCACAGATACGCAGTATTTT

V gene: TRBV5-1
J gene: TRBJ1-1
clone size: -
D gene: TRBD1
CDR3 protein: CASSYMGQGQNTEAFF
CDR3 DNA: TGCGCCAGCAGCTACATGGGACAGGGGCAGAACACTGAAGCTTTCTTT